A selection of T cell receptor beta chains follows, all from one sample in a study of blood T cell repertoires in COVID-19. Sequencing was performed with immunoSEQ multiplex PCR; in TCRdb, only in-frame clones are kept and a portion is missing. Among 97,000 or so clones listed, just under 85% were seen once. Sequencing was performed on peripheral blood. Receptors originate from a man aged 40-55 years with active or convalescent COVID-19. Each CDR3 is given with its conserved first and last residue. A D gene is named only where the DNA matches it firmly.

v_gene,d_gene,j_gene,CDR3aa,CDR3nt
TRBV3-1/TRBV3-2,TRBD1,TRBJ1-6,CASSHGGQGNSPLHF,TGTGCCAGCAGCCATGGGGGACAGGGGAATTCACCCCTCCACTTT
TRBV27,TRBD2,TRBJ2-2,CASSLSTSGGANTGELFF,TGTGCCAGCAGTTTATCGACTAGCGGGGGAGCGAACACCGGGGAGCTGTTTTTT
TRBV15,-,TRBJ1-2,CATSRDQYYGYTF,TGTGCCACCAGCAGAGATCAATACTATGGCTACACCTTC
TRBV30,TRBD1,TRBJ1-1,CAYRQGPHTEAFF,TGTGCCTACCGACAGGGACCCCACACTGAAGCTTTCTTT
TRBV11-2,-,TRBJ2-1,CASSPDYSYNEQFF,TGTGCCAGCAGCCCGGACTATTCCTACAATGAGCAGTTCTTC
TRBV12-3/TRBV12-4,-,TRBJ1-1,CASSFRQGRAFF,TGTGCCAGCAGTTTTCGGCAGGGGCGAGCTTTCTTT
TRBV2,-,TRBJ2-2,CASRDRDFAVGGELFF,TGTGCCAGCAGAGATCGGGACTTCGCCGTTGGCGGGGAGCTGTTTTTT
TRBV5-1,-,TRBJ2-7,CASSLEHEQYF,TGCGCCAGCAGCTTGGAGCACGAGCAGTACTTC
TRBV20-1,-,TRBJ1-6,CSASRGFNSPLHF,TGCAGTGCTAGTCGGGGGTTTAATTCACCCCTCCACTTT
TRBV6-6,TRBD1,TRBJ1-5,CASSFRRQGWDQPQHF,TGTGCCAGCAGTTTTCGGAGACAGGGCTGGGACCAGCCCCAGCATTTT
TRBV27,TRBD1,TRBJ2-2,CASRKLDRGNTGELFF,TGTGCCAGCAGGAAGTTGGACAGGGGGAACACCGGGGAGCTGTTTTTT
TRBV27,-,TRBJ1-3,CASSWDNGNTIYF,TGTGCCAGCAGTTGGGACAATGGAAACACCATATATTTT
TRBV7-2,-,TRBJ2-5,CASSLPTSQETQYF,TGTGCCAGCAGCTTACCGACTAGCCAAGAGACCCAGTACTTC